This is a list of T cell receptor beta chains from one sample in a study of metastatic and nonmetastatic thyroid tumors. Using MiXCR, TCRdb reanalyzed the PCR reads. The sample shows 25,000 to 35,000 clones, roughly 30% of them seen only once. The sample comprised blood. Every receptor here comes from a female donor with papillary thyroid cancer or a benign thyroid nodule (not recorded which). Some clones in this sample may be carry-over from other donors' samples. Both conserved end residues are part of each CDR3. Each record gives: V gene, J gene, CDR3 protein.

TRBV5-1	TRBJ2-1	CASRGRLDEQFF
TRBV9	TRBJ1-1	CASSVEGSQGTEAFF
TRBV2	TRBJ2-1	CAGEGGVDNEQFF
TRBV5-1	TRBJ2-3	CASSLGASGRSPDTQYF
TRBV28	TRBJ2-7	CASSFSKTSYEQYF
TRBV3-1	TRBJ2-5	CASSPRGGGSSQETQYF
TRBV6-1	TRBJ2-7	CASSRGGGGSYEQYF
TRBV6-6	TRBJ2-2	CASTGARTGTGPNTGELFF
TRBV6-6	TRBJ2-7	CASSLFDSYEQYF
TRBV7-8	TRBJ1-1	CASREIGEAFF
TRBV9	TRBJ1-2	CASSALPKDRTF
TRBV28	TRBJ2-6	CSSTLNRAGANVLTF
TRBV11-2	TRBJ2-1	CASSSARERIEQFF
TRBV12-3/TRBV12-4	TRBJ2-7	CASRKGGLGEQYF
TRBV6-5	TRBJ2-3	CASSYLVSSTDTQYF
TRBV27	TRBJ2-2	CANSFAGWGGELFF
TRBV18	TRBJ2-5	CASSPYVEGEETQYF
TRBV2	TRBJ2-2	CASSKHAGTGTANTGELFF
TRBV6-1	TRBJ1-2	CASSEAGTAYGYTF
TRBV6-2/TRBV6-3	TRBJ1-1	CASSWGTEAFF
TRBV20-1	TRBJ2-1	CSASLGLAGGPGSEQFF
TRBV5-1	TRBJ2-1	CASSLSPLDRPYNEQFF
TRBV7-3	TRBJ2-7	CASSLSGGTAYEQYF
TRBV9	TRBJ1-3	CASSRDSSGNTIYF
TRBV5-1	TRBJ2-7	CASSLQGAGGYEQYF
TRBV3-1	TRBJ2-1	CASSPTLAGGTNEQFF
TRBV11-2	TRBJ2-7	CASSSDRTGDKPYEQYF
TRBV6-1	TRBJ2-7	CASSISSGEYF
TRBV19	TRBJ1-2	CASSIPAAGDGYTF
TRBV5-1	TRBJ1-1	CASSLIGVGTEAFF
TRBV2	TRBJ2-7	CASGQEYEQYF
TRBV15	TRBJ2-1	CATSRDGREGGFYEQFF
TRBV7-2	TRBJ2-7	CASSLVDTSYEQYF
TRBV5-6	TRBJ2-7	CASSRTSTEQYF
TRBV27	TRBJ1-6	CASSLGHNNSPLHF
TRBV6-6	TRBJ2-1	CASSYSGGTSYNEQFF